This T cell receptor (beta chain) emerged from a study of OX40 agonist ivuxolimab in advanced cancers. In the study overall: From roughly 20 to 85 years was the age range, with a mean of about 54 years, and about 83% were male. Antecedent anti-PD-1, anti-PD-L1 or anti-CTLA-4 therapy was permissible, with about 39% having received some.

Autoimmune disease history or systemic immunosuppression led to patients being barred. Concerning this clone: Antigen specificity is unknown.

Per germline, CDR1 LNHDA and CDR2 SQIVND (reference sequence). CDR3 length: 16 residues. Deletions cut 9 bases from V and 0 bases from J, with 20 bases between. Study results and caveats: Among T cells, CD8+ cells averaged more expanded clones than CD4+ cells.

Sequenced by immunoSEQ multiplex PCR; TCRdb stores in-frame clones only, minus some. This sample yields about 100,000 clones, of which approximately 90% are seen a single time; approximately 0.55% belongs to the top ten. The sequencing here drew on CD4+ or CD8+ T cells sorted from blood, taken in a trial of the OX40 agonist ivuxolimab. The source is an adult with an advanced solid tumor such as melanoma, head and neck, liver or kidney cancer. The chain recombines TRBV19 with TRBJ1-2; no clear D. DNA of the CDR3: TGTGCCAGCACGGTATATATCCCCTCTCCTAACTATGGCTACACCTTC. It translates to CASTVYIPSPNYGYTF.